The source of this T cell receptor beta chain is a study of shared clonotypes between healthy human individuals. In the naive CD8 group, cells lacked CD45RO and were positively selected for CCR7, so terminally differentiated effector memory CD45RA+ cells were left out. Assay used: immunoSEQ multiplex PCR; TCRdb lists only in-frame clones, some missing. The table lists around 2,100,000 clones, approximately 95% of them singletons, with 0.9% to 1.5% in the top ten. Germline V gene sequence: CDR1 SGHNT, CDR2 YYREEE (reference sequence). V gave up 4 bases and J gave up 6 bases, with 10 bases separating them. The CDR3 is 13 amino acids.

The chain has TRBV5-4 and TRBJ1-4; D is undetermined. The material sequenced was naive CD8+ T cells sorted from blood. This receptor was obtained from a man aged 18 to 30 in good health. This chain's CDR3 is CASSPDSDEKLFF. CDR3 sequence (DNA): TGTGCCAGCAGCCCCGACTCCGATGAAAAACTGTTTTTT.